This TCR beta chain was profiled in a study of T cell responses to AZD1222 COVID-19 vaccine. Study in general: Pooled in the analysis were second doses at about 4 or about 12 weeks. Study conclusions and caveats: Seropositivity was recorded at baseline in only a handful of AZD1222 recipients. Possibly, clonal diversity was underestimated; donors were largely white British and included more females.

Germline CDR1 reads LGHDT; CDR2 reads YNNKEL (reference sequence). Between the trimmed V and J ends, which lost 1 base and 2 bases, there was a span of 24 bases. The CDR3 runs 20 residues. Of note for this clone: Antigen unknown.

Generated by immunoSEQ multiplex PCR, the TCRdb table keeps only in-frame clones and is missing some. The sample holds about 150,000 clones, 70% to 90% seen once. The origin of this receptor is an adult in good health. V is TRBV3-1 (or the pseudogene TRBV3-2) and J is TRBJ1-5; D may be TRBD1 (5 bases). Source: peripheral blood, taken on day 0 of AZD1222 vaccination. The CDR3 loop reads CASSQGFSGSPPGGNQPQHF. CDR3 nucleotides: TGTGCCAGCAGCCAAGGGTTCAGTGGCTCCCCCCCGGGGGGCAATCAGCCCCAGCATTTT.